Shown below are 25 T cell receptor beta chains from a single sample sequenced in a study of graft-versus-host responses after intestinal transplantation listed by TCRdb under 2021. Explained via the paper, the time point label denotes: cells obtained before transplantation from donor or recipient. For these TCRs, the target antigens are not known. The library was obtained by the immunoSEQ multiplex PCR assay. TCRdb obtained this table from immuneACCESS and retained in-frame rearrangements with V and J assigned. These tables miss some clones; where compared with another copy, unresolved V genes account for less than half of the shortfall, and the remainder is unexplained. Within this sample are about 85,000 clones, with around 84% of them counted one time only. The biggest ten clones account for approximately 0.84% of the sample. The sample consisted of unstimulated CD4+ T cells sorted from spleen or lymph node cells, taken before intestinal transplant. The receptors come from a human donor who received an intestinal transplant.

The V gene is TRBV18, the J gene TRBJ2-5; D not resolved. This CDR3 is 14 amino acids long. The germline CDR1 and CDR2 sequences are KGHSH and LQKENI. The V and J ends lost 0 bases and 5 bases respectively, with 10 bases between them. CDR3 protein: CASSPPYSRETQYF. The CDR3, as DNA: TGTGCCAGCTCACCACCTTACAGCCGGGAGACCCAGTACTTC.

This chain connects TRBV27 to TRBJ1-1; 8 bases map to TRBD1. The length of the CDR3 is 15 residues. Germline V CDR1 and CDR2: MNHEY, SMNVEV (reference sequence). V shed 2 bases and J 1 base; nucleotides not matched to a gene: 3. The CDR3 nucleotides read TGTGCCAGCAGTTTACTAGGACAGGGGAACACTGAAGCTTTCTTT. This sequence encodes CASSLLGQGNTEAFF.

This chain links TRBV9 with TRBJ1-6; D unresolved. The CDR3 sequence is 18 residues long. Germline V CDR1 and CDR2: SGDLS, YYNGEE. V lost 3 bases to trimming and J lost 0 bases, with 16 bases between them. CDR3 sequence (DNA): TGTGCCAGCAGCGCCCAGAGGGCCGAAAGCTCCTATAATTCACCCCTCCACTTT. Its protein product is CASSAQRAESSYNSPLHF.

In this sample, this clone turned up once. At one of its ends the junction is not consistent with the germline gene, which may arise from a read error. V gene TRBV7-9 combines with J gene TRBJ2-7; 7 bases match TRBD1. The germline gives CDR1 SEHNR, CDR2 FQNEAQ (reference sequence). The length of the CDR3 is 12 residues. The chain's CDR3 is CASSRPGQALTF. In nucleotides, the CDR3 is TGTGCCAGCAGCCGTCCAGGACAGGCCCTCACCTTC.

The chain recombines TRBV5-1 with TRBJ2-3; D not certain. V was shortened by 0 bases and J by 7 bases, with 15 bases between the two germline ends. This CDR3 has 15 residues. CDR1 and CDR2 from the germline V gene are SGHRS and YFSETQ. CDR3 protein: CASSLEASGWNTQYF. The CDR3 nucleotides read TGCGCCAGCAGCTTGGAGGCTAGTGGTTGGAATACGCAGTATTTT.

The CDR3 here is CASSYTSPGSGGTQYF. In DNA form, the CDR3 reads TGTGCCAGCAGTTACACCTCTCCCGGGAGTGGTGGTACGCAGTATTTT. The chain combines TRBV6-6 with TRBJ2-3; D is perhaps TRBD2 (6 bases). The CDR3 has 16 residues. Germline values: CDR1 MNHNY, CDR2 SVGAGI (reference sequence). Trimming removed 2 bases at V and 8 bases at J, with 20 bases between.

The chain joins TRBV5-1 to TRBJ2-7, with a tentative D call TRBD1 (5 bases). CDR3 length: 14 residues. Germline-derived CDR1 and CDR2 are SGHRS and YFSETQ. Trimming pared 1 base from V and 2 bases from J, leaving 10 bases between. The CDR3 DNA reads TGCGCCAGCAGCTTGTCGGCAGGGACCTACGAGCAGTACTTC. Protein product: CASSLSAGTYEQYF.

The chain recombines TRBV2 with TRBJ2-7; D might be TRBD2 (6 bases). V was trimmed by 6 bases and J by 7 bases, leaving 13 bases between them. This CDR3 comprises 12 residues. From germline, CDR1 is SNHLY and CDR2 FYNNEI. CDR3 DNA: TGTGCCAGCAGAGGACTACCCCTGGAGCAGTACTTC. It is translated as CASRGLPLEQYF.

V usage is TRBV19 and J usage is TRBJ2-5, with 9 nucleotides matching TRBD1. The CDR3 runs 14 residues. From germline, CDR1 is LNHDA and CDR2 SQIVND (reference sequence). V lost 6 bases to trimming and J lost 0 bases; unmatched junction nucleotides: 2. The CDR3 sequence: CASRRTGDQETQYF. The CDR3 DNA sequence: TGTGCCAGTAGGAGGACAGGGGACCAAGAGACCCAGTACTTC.

This chain links TRBV28 with TRBJ2-7; D remains unclear. Germline V gives CDR1 MDHEN, CDR2 SYDVKM. The CDR3 length is 12 residues. The V and J ends lost 5 bases and 2 bases respectively, with 7 bases between them. The CDR3 bases are TGTGCCAGCAGTCCTTACACCTACGAGCAGTACTTC. Residues: CASSPYTYEQYF.

The rearrangement joins TRBV7-9 to TRBJ2-5; TRBD1 aligns across 8 bases. CDR1 is SEHNR and CDR2 is FQNEAQ in the germline V gene (reference sequence). CDR3 size: 16 residues. J was trimmed by 5 bases and V by 4 bases; bases with no gene match: 12. CDR3: CASSSWSGGVGETQYF. CDR3 in DNA: TGTGCCAGCAGCTCTTGGTCAGGGGGCGTTGGGGAGACCCAGTACTTC. The full variable domain, completed using reference TRBV7-9 and TRBJ2-5, is DTGVSQNPRHKITKRGQNVTFRCDPISEHNRLYWYRQTLGQGPEFLTYFQNEAQLEKSRLLSDRFSAERPKGSFSTLEIQRTEQGDSAMYLCASSSWSGGVGETQYFGPGTRLLVL.

The CDR3 DNA follows: TGTGCCAGCAGGTCTTCCGGGACAAATATTTACGAGCAGTACTTC. Protein: CASRSSGTNIYEQYF. The chain carries TRBV7-2 and TRBJ2-7; possible D gene TRBD1, 6 bases. In germline, CDR1 is SGHTA, CDR2 FQGNSA. Trimming cost V 6 bases and J 4 bases, with 19 bases left between them. This CDR3 contains 15 residues. The complete variable domain, with remaining parts taken from reference TRBV7-2 and TRBJ2-7, reads GAGVSQSPSNKVTEKGKDVELRCDPISGHTALYWYRQSLGQGLEFLIYFQGNSAPDKSGLPSDRFSAERTGGSVSTLTIQRTQQEDSAVYLCASRSSGTNIYEQYFGPGTRLTVT.

V gene TRBV28 combines with J gene TRBJ2-7; D gene unclear. Deletions cut 8 bases from V and 0 bases from J, with 8 bases between. CDR1 and CDR2 (germline): MDHEN, SYDVKM. The CDR3 length is 12 residues. Here the CDR3 DNA reads TGTGCCAGCGCAGAGGACTCCTACGAGCAGTACTTC. Protein: CASAEDSYEQYF.

This clone came up a few times. The rearrangement links TRBV5-1 to TRBJ2-1; TRBD2 aligns across 8 bases. Trimming removed 0 bases from V and 5 bases from J; junction bases left unmatched: 7. CDR1 and CDR2 (germline): SGHRS, YFSETQ. The CDR3 is 16 amino acids. The CDR3 DNA reads as TGCGCCAGCAGCTTGGACGCTGGCGGGAGGCACAATGAGCAGTTCTTC. Its protein is CASSLDAGGRHNEQFF.

Only one count was recorded for this clone. The chain is built from TRBV6-5 and TRBJ2-3; 12 bases map to TRBD2. Germline lookup yields CDR1 MNHEY and CDR2 SVGAGI. The V gene end was trimmed by 4 bases and the J gene end by 2 bases; junction bases not matched to a gene: 4. There are 16 residues in the CDR3. The CDR3 reads CASSSRLAGVTDTQYF. The CDR3 bases are TGTGCCAGCAGTTCCCGACTAGCGGGGGTCACAGATACGCAGTATTTT.

The genes are TRBV7-3 and TRBJ2-1; 10 bases align to TRBD1. This CDR3 contains 14 residues. The germline V gene encodes CDR1 SGHTA and CDR2 FQGTGA. V gave up 6 bases and J gave up 8 bases; unmatched junction bases: 7. The DNA of the CDR3 is TGTGCCAGCAGGAGTCGACAGGGGGCGGATGAGCAGTTCTTC. Translation: CASRSRQGADEQFF.

The chain has TRBV2 and TRBJ2-1; 12 positions match TRBD1. Germline values: CDR1 SNHLY, CDR2 FYNNEI. This CDR3 spans 15 amino acids. V shed 6 bases and J 6 bases; nucleotides not matched to a gene: 6. CDR3 sequence: CASRVGTGGPNEQFF. DNA for the CDR3: TGTGCCAGCAGAGTCGGGACAGGGGGCCCCAATGAGCAGTTCTTC.

This chain joins TRBV5-1 and TRBJ2-7; 7 bases match TRBD1. V dropped 4 bases and J dropped 6; count of bases not matched to a gene: 13. Per germline, CDR1 SGHRS and CDR2 YFSETQ. The CDR3 consists of 15 residues. CDR3: CASSTRQGDGAEQYF. For the CDR3, the DNA is TGCGCCAGCAGCACTCGACAGGGCGACGGAGCCGAGCAGTACTTC.

This clone was seen more than once but under ten times. The rearrangement joins TRBV15 to TRBJ1-6, with D maybe TRBD1 (5 bases). V gave up 9 bases and J gave up 8 bases, with 11 bases separating them. Germline-derived CDR1 and CDR2 are LNHNV and YYDKDF (reference sequence). CDR3 length equals 12 residues. This CDR3 reads CATQGADSPLHF. DNA of the CDR3: TGTGCCACACAAGGGGCAGATTCACCCCTCCACTTT.

The chain joins TRBV28 to TRBJ2-7; the match to TRBD1 covers 9 bases. The length of the CDR3 is 15 residues. Germline loops: CDR1 MDHEN, CDR2 SYDVKM. Trimming took 6 bases from V and 3 from J; bases not matched to a gene: 9. CDR3 nucleotides: TGTGCCAGCAGAACCGACAGGGGGAGAAACTACGAGCAGTACTTC. Translating it yields CASRTDRGRNYEQYF.

The chain uses TRBV21-1 and TRBJ2-7; whether TRBD1, the table's D call, matches the DNA was not checked. TRBV21-1 constitutes a pseudogene. CDR3 size: 14 residues. The CDR3 reads CASSKVGRRYEQYF. CDR3 in DNA: TGTGCCAGCAGCAAAGTGGGCCGCCGCTACGAGCAGTACTTC.

The chain combines TRBV11-2 with TRBJ2-1, with D tentatively TRBD1 (5 bases). Germline CDR1 is SGHAT and CDR2 is FQNNGV. CDR3 length equals 14 residues. The V end lost 5 bases, the J end lost 10 bases, and 18 bases lay between the germline ends. The CDR3 DNA reads as TGTGCCAGCAGCCTACCCGGCAGGGCGAGCGAGCAGTTCTTC. Its translation is CASSLPGRASEQFF.

This rearrangement joins TRBV28 to TRBJ2-1, with D maybe TRBD2 (6 bases). The V gene's germline CDR1 is MDHEN and CDR2 SYDVKM. V lost 6 bases to trimming and J lost 4 bases, with 10 bases between them. CDR3 length equals 13 residues. CDR3 sequence (DNA): TGTGCCAGCAGCCTCGGGGGTTACAATGAGCAGTTCTTC. It is translated as CASSLGGYNEQFF.

CDR3 nucleotides: TGTGCCAGAGCCCGGGAGCTCGAGGACACCATATATTTT. Protein: CARARELEDTIYF. J is TRBJ1-3 and V is TRBV10-3; D remains ambiguous. Germline CDR1 and CDR2: ENHRY and SYGVKD. This CDR3 region has 13 residues. V was cut by 10 bases and J by 8 bases, with 18 bases left in between.

The V and J genes are TRBV28 and TRBJ1-2; 8 bases are shared with TRBD1. CDR3 length: 15 residues. Per germline, CDR1 MDHEN and CDR2 SYDVKM. V gave up 1 base and J gave up 3 bases; unmatched junction bases: 4. The CDR3 coding sequence is TGTGCCAGCAGTTTATTGGGGACAGGCCACTATGGCTACACCTTC. It codes for CASSLLGTGHYGYTF.